The following is a TCR beta chain sequence with its context. Its antigen is undetermined. Trimming took 6 bases from V and 6 from J; bases not matched to a gene: 10. The CDR3 is 16 residues long. Germline assignment: CDR1 MNHEY and CDR2 SMNVEV (reference sequence). This entry comes from a study of T cells in Graves' hyperthyroidism and ophthalmopathy. Study context: Peripheral blood draws took place at initial diagnosis, ahead of any treatment. Whole-study results and caveats: Model output signaled ophthalmopathy a median roughly 6 months ahead of onset.

RNA transcripts provided the source from which TCR beta CDR3 regions were amplified. TCR CDR3 regions were first amplified by RT-PCR with HTBI primers. MiXCR, run by TCRdb on the multiplex PCR reads, gives a single entry per CDR3 protein. Of some 560,000 distinct CDR3 sequences in the sample, about 15% were seen once. The source is a woman aged 30 to 39 with Graves' hyperthyroidism. This chain connects TRBV27 to TRBJ2-2; 10 bases fit TRBD1. Sample: blood. The CDR3 nucleotides are TGTGCCAGCAGACCCACCGGGACAGGGGTGGCCGGGGAGCTGTTTTTT. This translates into CASRPTGTGVAGELFF.